A selection of T cell receptor beta chains follows, all from one sample in a study of cytomegalovirus exposure and HLA in healthy donors. Produced via immunoSEQ multiplex PCR; TCRdb's table is partial and in-frame only. The data show 110,000 to 150,000 clones, with roughly 70% seen just once and approximately 1.6% held by the top ten. The specimen was PBMCs. These receptors were taken from a woman between 35 and 50 years old in good health and CMV-seronegative. Each CDR3 is given with its conserved first and last residue. D genes are given only for firm matches.

NA,TRBJ1-4,TRBV7-9,TGTGCCAGCAGCCCCCAAACCGGGGGTGAAAAACTGTTTTTT,CASSPQTGGEKLFF
NA,TRBJ2-2,TRBV5-4,TGTGCCAGCAGCTCCCCTATAACCCAGGGAAATGGGGAGCTGTTTTTT,CASSSPITQGNGELFF
TRBD2,TRBJ2-1,TRBV29-1,TGCAGCGTTGGGACTAGCGGGAGCGGTACCTACAATGAGCAGTTCTTC,CSVGTSGSGTYNEQFF
TRBD2,TRBJ2-2,TRBV7-8,TGTGCCAGCAGTTTTACGACTAGCGGGGTCCTCGGGGAGCTGTTTTTT,CASSFTTSGVLGELFF
NA,TRBJ2-1,TRBV10-2,TGCGCCAGCAGCGTGGGGGGGCCGTTCAGTGAGCAGTTCTTC,CASSVGGPFSEQFF
TRBD1,TRBJ1-1,TRBV19,TGTGCCAGTAGTTCAACACAGGGGGCGAGCGATGAAGCTTTCTTT,CASSSTQGASDEAFF
TRBD2,TRBJ2-2,TRBV11-2,TGTGCCAGCAGCTTAGATCTTCGGGGGGGCAACACCGGGGAGCTGTTTTTT,CASSLDLRGGNTGELFF
TRBD1,TRBJ2-7,TRBV9,TGTGCCAGCAGCGTAGGGGGACCGGACAGGGAGGCCTACGAGCAGTACTTC,CASSVGGPDREAYEQYF
NA,TRBJ2-6,TRBV28,TGTGCCAGCAGCCCGTGGGGGCCTGGGGCCAACGTCCTGACTTTC,CASSPWGPGANVLTF
TRBD2,TRBJ2-7,TRBV6-5,TGTGCCAGCAGTAAATACCTGGGGGGGGCCTACGAGCAGTACTTC,CASSKYLGGAYEQYF
TRBD1,TRBJ1-1,TRBV5-4,TGTGCCAGCAGCTTCCTCGACAGGGACGCTGAAGCTTTCTTT,CASSFLDRDAEAFF